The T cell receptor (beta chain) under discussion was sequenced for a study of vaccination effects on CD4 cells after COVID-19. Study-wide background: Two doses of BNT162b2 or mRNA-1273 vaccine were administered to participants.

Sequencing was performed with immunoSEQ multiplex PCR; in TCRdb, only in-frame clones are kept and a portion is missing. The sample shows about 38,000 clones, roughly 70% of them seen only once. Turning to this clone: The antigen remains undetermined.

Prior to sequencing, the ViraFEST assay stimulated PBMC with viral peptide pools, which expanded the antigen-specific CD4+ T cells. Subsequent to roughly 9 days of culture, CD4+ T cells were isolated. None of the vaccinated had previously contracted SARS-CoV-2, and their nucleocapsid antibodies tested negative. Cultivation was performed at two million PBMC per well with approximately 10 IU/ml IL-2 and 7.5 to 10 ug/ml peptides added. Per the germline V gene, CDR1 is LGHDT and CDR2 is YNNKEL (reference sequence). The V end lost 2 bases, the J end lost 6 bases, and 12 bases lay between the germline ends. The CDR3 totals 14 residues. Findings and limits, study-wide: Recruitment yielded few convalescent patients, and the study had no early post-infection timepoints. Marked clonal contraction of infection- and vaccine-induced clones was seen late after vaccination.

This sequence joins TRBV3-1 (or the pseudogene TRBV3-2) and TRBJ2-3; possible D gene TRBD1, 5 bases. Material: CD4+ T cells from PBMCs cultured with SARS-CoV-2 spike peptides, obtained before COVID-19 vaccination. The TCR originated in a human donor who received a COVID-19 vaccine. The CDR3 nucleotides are TGTGCCAGCAGCCAAAGGGGTGGGCGGGATACGCAGTATTTT. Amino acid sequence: CASSQRGGRDTQYF.